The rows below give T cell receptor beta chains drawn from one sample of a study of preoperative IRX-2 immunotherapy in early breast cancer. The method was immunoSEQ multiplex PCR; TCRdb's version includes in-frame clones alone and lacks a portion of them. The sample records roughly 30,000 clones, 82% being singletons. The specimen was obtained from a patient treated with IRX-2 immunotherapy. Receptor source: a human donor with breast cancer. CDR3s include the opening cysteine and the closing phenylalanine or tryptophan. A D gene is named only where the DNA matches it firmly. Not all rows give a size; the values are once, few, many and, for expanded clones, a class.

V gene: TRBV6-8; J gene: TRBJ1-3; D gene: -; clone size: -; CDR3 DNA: TGTGCCAGCAAGGGCGCGGGCGCAAACACCATATATTTT; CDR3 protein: CASKGAGANTIYF
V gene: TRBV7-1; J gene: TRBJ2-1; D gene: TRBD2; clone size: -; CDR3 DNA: TGTGCCAGCAGCTTAGGTGTAGCGGGGGTTCATGAGCAGTTCTTC; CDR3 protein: CASSLGVAGVHEQFF
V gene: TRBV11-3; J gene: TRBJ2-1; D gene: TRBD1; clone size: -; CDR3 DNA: TGTGCCAGCAGCTCGGCGGGGACAGGGGTACATGAGCAGTTCTTC; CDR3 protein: CASSSAGTGVHEQFF
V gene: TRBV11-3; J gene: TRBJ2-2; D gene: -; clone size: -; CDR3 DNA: TGTGCCAGCAGCTTGCGGTTAAACACCGGGGAGCTGTTTTTT; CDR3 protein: CASSLRLNTGELFF
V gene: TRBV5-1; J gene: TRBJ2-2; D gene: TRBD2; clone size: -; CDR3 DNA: TGCGCCAGCAGGCGGGGACTAGCGGACACCGGGGAGCTGTTTTTT; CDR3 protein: CASRRGLADTGELFF
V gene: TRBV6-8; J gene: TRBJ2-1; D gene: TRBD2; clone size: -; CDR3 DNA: TGTGCCAGCAGTTTGGGACTAGCAAGGTCCGCCGACAATGAGCAGTTCTTC; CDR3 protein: CASSLGLARSADNEQFF
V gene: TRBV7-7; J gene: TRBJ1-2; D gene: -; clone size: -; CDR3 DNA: TGTGCCAGCAGCTTGGCCTCGGGGGATTCTAACTATGGCTACACCTTC; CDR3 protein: CASSLASGDSNYGYTF
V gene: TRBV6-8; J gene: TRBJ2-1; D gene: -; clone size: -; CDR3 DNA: TGTGCCAGCAGTTTGGGGACAACGGGAAATGAGCAGTTCTTC; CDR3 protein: CASSLGTTGNEQFF
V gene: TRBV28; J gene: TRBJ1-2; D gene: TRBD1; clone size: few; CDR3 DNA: TGTGCCAGCGATGAACCATCCGGGACAGCCTATGGCTACACCTTC; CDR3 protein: CASDEPSGTAYGYTF
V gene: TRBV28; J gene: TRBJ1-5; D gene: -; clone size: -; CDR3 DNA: TGTGCCAGCAGGCCATCGAATCAGCCCCAGCATTTT; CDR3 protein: CASRPSNQPQHF
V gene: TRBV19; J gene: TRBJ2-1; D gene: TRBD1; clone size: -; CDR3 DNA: TGTGCCACCACAAAGGGACAGGGGCAGTGGTTCAATGAGCAGTTCTTC; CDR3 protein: CATTKGQGQWFNEQFF
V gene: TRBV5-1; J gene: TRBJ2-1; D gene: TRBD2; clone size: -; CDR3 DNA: TGCGCCAGCAGCGGGGGGACTAGCGGTACCTACAATGAGCAGTTCTTC; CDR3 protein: CASSGGTSGTYNEQFF
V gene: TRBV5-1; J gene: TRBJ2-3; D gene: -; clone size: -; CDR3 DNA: TGCGCCAGCAATCAGGACTCCTTCACAGATACGCAGTATTTT; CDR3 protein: CASNQDSFTDTQYF
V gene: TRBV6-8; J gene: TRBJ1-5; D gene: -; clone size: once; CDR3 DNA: TGTGCCAGCTCGGGGGGCAGGCAGCCCCAGCATTTT; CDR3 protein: CASSGGRQPQHF
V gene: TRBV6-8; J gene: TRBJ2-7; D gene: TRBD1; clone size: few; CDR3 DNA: TGTGCCAGCACCGCAGTAGGGACAGGCTACGAGCAGTACTTC; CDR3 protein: CASTAVGTGYEQYF
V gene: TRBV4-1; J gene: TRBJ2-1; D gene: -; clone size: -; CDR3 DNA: TGCGCCAGCAGCCAAGAAGTCGCTAGCAAAATTGGCCATGAGCAGTTCTTC; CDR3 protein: CASSQEVASKIGHEQFF
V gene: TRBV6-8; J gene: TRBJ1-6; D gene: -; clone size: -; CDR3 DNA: TGTGCCAGCAGTTGGGCAGGCGCCGGGAGGTCACCCCTCCACTTT; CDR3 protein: CASSWAGAGRSPLHF
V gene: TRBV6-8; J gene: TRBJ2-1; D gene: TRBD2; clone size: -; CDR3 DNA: TGTGCCAGCGAACAGAGCGGGAGTGGGGAAGGTGAGCAGTTCTTC; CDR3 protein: CASEQSGSGEGEQFF
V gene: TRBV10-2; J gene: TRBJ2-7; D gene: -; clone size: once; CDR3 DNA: TGCGCCAGCAGTGAGTCGAGCAGGGCCGAGCAGTACTTC; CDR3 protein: CASSESSRAEQYF
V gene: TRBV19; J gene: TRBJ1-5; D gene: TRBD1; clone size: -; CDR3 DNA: TGTGCCAGTAGGCCGGGACAGCGCAATCAGCCCCAGCATTTT; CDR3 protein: CASRPGQRNQPQHF